The 27 T cell receptor beta chains below were found in one sample sequenced in a study of molecular identifiers for immune sequencing clone quantification. TCRdb re-derived calls from the PCR reads in MiXCR, one entry per CDR3 protein. The profile shows about half a million distinct CDR3 sequences, less than 30% of them singletons. Sequenced material: naive CD8+ T cells from blood, with Jurkat cell RNA spiked in. The subset was: FACS-sorted CD8+CD4-CCR7+CD45RA+ naive T cells. The receptor set was obtained from a human donor in good health. Some libraries in this study had Jurkat cell RNA spiked in.

This clonotype was recorded a few times. The chain is built from TRBV21-1 and TRBJ2-3. TRBV21-1 is classified as a pseudogene. The length of the CDR3 is 19 residues. This CDR3 is CASSTRNKGESPSTDTQYF. The CDR3 coding sequence is TGTGCCAGCAGCACCCGAAATAAGGGTGAAAGTCCTAGCACAGATACGCAGTATTTT.

The V and J genes are TRBV3-2 and TRBJ2-7. TRBV3-2 is designated a pseudogene. The CDR3 covers 15 residues. Written as DNA, the CDR3 is TGTGCCAGCAGCCAAGATCTATCAGGAGCTTACGAGCAGTACTTC. Protein sequence: CASSQDLSGAYEQYF.

Notes on this clonotype: A much bigger clone sits one base away, suggesting this may be a read error. In DNA form, the CDR3 reads TGTGCCAGCAGCTTAACGGGAGCGATCGCAGGTACGCAGTATTTT. Protein product: CASSLTGAIAGTQYF. The chain is built from TRBV7-6 and TRBJ2-3; a weak D match, TRBD2 (6 bases). V was cut by 2 bases and J by 8 bases, with 17 bases left in between. Per germline, CDR1 SGHVS and CDR2 FNYEAQ. The CDR3 is made up of 15 amino acids.

This chain uses TRBV27 with TRBJ2-1; 7 bases map to TRBD2. Trimming cost V 5 bases and J 0 bases; bases outside gene matches: 1. From germline, CDR1 is MNHEY and CDR2 SMNVEV (reference sequence). CDR3 length: 14 amino acids. The CDR3 nucleotides read TGTGCCAGCAGTACTAGCGACTCCTACAATGAGCAGTTCTTC. Its protein is CASSTSDSYNEQFF.

This clonotype came up once. V gene TRBV11-3 combines with J gene TRBJ2-7; 11 bases are shared with TRBD2. V lost 5 bases, J lost 5 bases, and 8 bases stayed unmatched. This CDR3 has 15 residues. Germline CDR1 is SGHNT and CDR2 is YENEEA. CDR3 residues: CASSPRDSGRDEQYF. Here the CDR3 DNA reads TGTGCCAGCAGCCCTCGAGATAGCGGGAGGGACGAGCAGTACTTC. The whole variable domain, filled in from reference TRBV11-3 and TRBJ2-7, reads EAGVVQSPRYKIIEKKQPVAFWCNPISGHNTLYWYLQNLGQGPELLIRYENEEAVDDSQLPKDRFSAERLKGVDSTLKIQPAELGDSAVYLCASSPRDSGRDEQYFGPGTRLTVT.

This clonotype occurred a few times. This chain uses TRBV16 with TRBJ2-5; TRBD1 is a possible D gene (6 bases). The CDR3 runs 15 residues. The germline V gene encodes CDR1 KGHSY and CDR2 FQNENV. The V gene lost 2 bases and the J gene lost 1 base, with 11 bases spanning the gap. The CDR3 DNA is TGTGCCAGCAGCCAAAGCAGGGGCAGCCAAGAGACCCAGTACTTC. It translates to CASSQSRGSQETQYF.

At least ten counts were recorded for this clonotype. The chain has TRBV20-1 and TRBJ2-7, with TRBD1 matching 7 bases. J lost 7 bases, V lost 6 bases, and 15 bases had no gene match. The CDR3 covers 14 residues. Germline V gene lookup returns CDR1 DFQATT and CDR2 SNEGSKA (reference sequence). The CDR3 coding sequence is TGCAGTGCGCCGACAGGGAATAACTCCTGGGAGCAGTACTTC. As protein: CSAPTGNNSWEQYF.

This clonotype was picked up a small number of times. V usage is TRBV4-1 and J usage is TRBJ2-5, with D possibly being TRBD2 (6 bases). CDR1 is MGHRA and CDR2 is YSYEKL in the germline V gene. The CDR3 runs 15 residues. Trimming removed 7 bases from V and 2 bases from J, with 17 bases in between. This chain's CDR3 is CASTPTPGLQETQYF. CDR3 nucleotide sequence: TGCGCCAGCACCCCTACCCCGGGACTTCAAGAGACCCAGTACTTC.

The V and J genes are TRBV4-3 and TRBJ2-7; D unresolved. The CDR3 is made up of 14 amino acids. The germline CDR1 and CDR2 sequences are LGHNA and YSLEER. V lost 0 bases, J lost 9 bases, and 15 bases lay in between. The CDR3 DNA reads as TGCGCCAGCAGCCAAGATTCAGGCTCCTACACGCAGTACTTC. Amino acids: CASSQDSGSYTQYF.

This clonotype appeared a few times. CDR3 bases: TGCAGTGCTAGAGATAGTCGGCAGGGGAGCTACGAGCAGTACTTC. Protein: CSARDSRQGSYEQYF. The chain couples TRBV20-1 to TRBJ2-7, with D possibly being TRBD1 (6 bases). The germline V gene has CDR1 DFQATT and CDR2 SNEGSKA (reference sequence). The CDR3 spans 15 residues. The V gene lost 0 bases and the J gene lost 3 bases, with 15 bases spanning the gap.

This clonotype was counted between two and nine times. J is TRBJ2-2 and V is TRBV27; TRBD2 aligns across 8 bases. Trimming removed 5 bases from V and 1 base from J; junction bases left unmatched: 6. This CDR3 comprises 16 residues. Germline CDR1 MNHEY, CDR2 SMNVEV (reference sequence). Here the CDR3 reads CASSPTGLENTGELFF. The CDR3 DNA follows: TGTGCCAGCAGTCCCACGGGACTAGAGAACACCGGGGAGCTGTTTTTT.

There are a few counts of this clonotype. The chain has TRBV20-1 and TRBJ2-2; 14 positions agree with TRBD2. Per the germline V gene, CDR1 is DFQATT and CDR2 is SNEGSKA (reference sequence). Trimming at V came to 1 base and at J to 4 bases, leaving 8 bases not matched to a gene. This CDR3 comprises 18 residues. The CDR3 DNA reads as TGCAGTGCTAGAGGGCGGACTAGCGGGGGGCCTGGCACCGGGGAGCTGTTTTTT. It specifies CSARGRTSGGPGTGELFF.

V is TRBV27 and J is TRBJ1-1, with 8 bases that match TRBD1. The V and J ends lost 0 bases and 6 bases, in that order; junction bases with no gene match: 9. Germline V CDR1 and CDR2: MNHEY, SMNVEV (reference sequence). This CDR3 region has 16 residues. CDR3 protein: CASSLSRGLIWSEAFF. The CDR3 DNA sequence: TGTGCCAGCAGTTTATCCAGGGGGCTTATCTGGTCTGAAGCTTTCTTT.

This clonotype was counted only a few times. The rearrangement uses TRBV5-6 and TRBJ2-7; 8 bases are shared with TRBD2. Per germline, CDR1 SGHDT and CDR2 YYEEEE. V gave up 2 bases and J gave up 6 bases; unmatched junction bases: 7. CDR3 length: 14 amino acids. CDR3 DNA: TGTGCCAGCAGCTTATTCGGCGGGGGGAGCGAGCAGTACTTC. Encoded protein: CASSLFGGGSEQYF.

This clonotype was observed a single time. DNA for the CDR3: TGTGCCAGCAGCTTAGGGGGGACAGGGGGCTTCACCGGGGAGCTGTTTTTT. This translates into CASSLGGTGGFTGELFF. The chain couples TRBV11-3 to TRBJ2-2, with 12 bases that match TRBD1. Germline CDR1 SGHNT, CDR2 YENEEA. With 1 base clipped from V and 4 bases from J, the junction kept 4 bases outside the gene matches. The length of the CDR3 is 17 residues.

Concerning this clonotype: A much larger clone differs by one base, so this may be a read error. V gene TRBV19 combines with J gene TRBJ1-5; the D gene is possibly TRBD1 (6 bases). Germline V gene data show CDR1 as LNHDA and CDR2 as SQIVND (reference sequence). The CDR3 loop spans 13 amino acids. Trimming took 4 bases from V and 12 from J, leaving 16 bases between them. CDR3 sequence: CASSNHDRIDQHF. In nucleotides, the CDR3 is TGTGCCAGTAGTAACCATGACAGGATTGACCAGCATTTT.

About this clonotype: This may stem from a read error, because a much larger clone lies one nucleotide away. This chain links TRBV15 with TRBJ1-1, with a weak D call TRBD1 (5 bases). CDR1 is LNHNV and CDR2 is YYDKDF in the germline V gene (reference sequence). Trimming shortened V by 4 bases and J by 1 base, and 13 bases separated the two germline ends. CDR3 length: 15 residues. The CDR3 region has the DNA TGTGCCACCAGCATCTGCACAGGTGCGAACACTGAAGCTTTCTTT. Translated, it gives CATSICTGANTEAFF.

Remarks on this clonotype: A much larger clone differs from this one at a single base, so this may be a read error. The J gene is TRBJ2-1, the V gene TRBV30; the D is unclear. Germline lookup yields CDR1 GTSNPN and CDR2 SVGIG (reference sequence). The CDR3 has 14 amino acids. The CDR3 reads CAWSVFTLYYEQFF. The CDR3 DNA reads TGTGCCTGGAGTGTTTTTACCCTCTACTATGAGCAGTTCTTC. Together with reference TRBV30 and TRBJ2-1, the CDR3 gives the full variable domain: SQTIHQWPATLVQPVGSPLSLECTVEGTSNPNLYWYRQAAGRGLQLLFYSVGIGQISSEVPQNLSASRPQDRQFILSSKKLLLSDSGFYLCAWSVFTLYYEQFFGPGTRLTVL.

This clonotype was seen ten or more times. This rearrangement joins TRBV7-8 to TRBJ2-3; 10 bases line up with TRBD2. From germline, CDR1 is SGHVS and CDR2 FQNEAQ. The CDR3 has 16 residues. V lost 6 bases, J lost 4 bases, and 10 bases stayed unmatched. This chain's CDR3 is CASSLESGGAADTQYF. CDR3 nucleotide sequence: TGTGCCAGCAGTCTAGAGAGCGGGGGGGCCGCAGATACGCAGTATTTT. Full variable domain (remainder filled in from reference TRBV7-8 and TRBJ2-3): GAGVSQSPRYKVAKRGQDVALRCDPISGHVSLFWYQQALGQGPEFLTYFQNEAQLDKSGLPSDRFFAERPEGSVSTLKIQRTQQEDSAVYLCASSLESGGAADTQYFGPGTRLTVL.

Many counts were recorded for this clonotype. The chain uses TRBV5-1 and TRBJ2-7; D gene unclear. The V gene's germline CDR1 is SGHRS and CDR2 YFSETQ. Trimming cost V 0 bases and J 3 bases, with 16 bases left between them. This CDR3 spans 16 amino acids. CDR3 residues: CASSLAPETRFYEQYF. The CDR3 nucleotides are TGCGCCAGCAGCTTGGCCCCGGAAACGAGATTCTACGAGCAGTACTTC.

The rearrangement uses TRBV4-1 and TRBJ2-1; 10 bases align to TRBD2. The CDR3 sequence is 16 residues long. The germline gives CDR1 MGHRA, CDR2 YSYEKL. J was trimmed by 5 bases and V by 4 bases; bases with no gene match: 8. DNA for the CDR3: TGCGCCAGCAGCCCAGAACTAGCGGGGATGAACAATGAGCAGTTCTTC. This translates into CASSPELAGMNNEQFF.

V and J are TRBV15 and TRBJ2-4; the match to TRBD2 covers 14 bases. The germline CDR1 and CDR2 sequences are LNHNV and YYDKDF (reference sequence). This CDR3 contains 20 residues. J lost 7 bases, V lost 3 bases, and 17 bases had no gene match. CDR3 DNA: TGTGCCACCAGCAGGGTAACGGACTTGGGACTAGCGGGAGATCGGAACATTCAGTACTTC. Its protein is CATSRVTDLGLAGDRNIQYF.

V is TRBV11-2 and J is TRBJ2-7; D unclear. In germline, CDR1 is SGHAT, CDR2 FQNNGV. V lost 5 bases and J 2 bases, leaving 13 bases between the germline ends. This CDR3 is 14 amino acids long. CDR3 nucleotide sequence: TGTGCCAGCAGCACCTTCACAAGTGCCTACGAGCAGTACTTC. Translating gives CASSTFTSAYEQYF.

This chain connects TRBV7-8 to TRBJ2-3; TRBD2 agrees at 8 bases. The CDR3 totals 14 residues. Germline V gene lookup returns CDR1 SGHVS and CDR2 FQNEAQ. V shed 8 bases, J shed 3 bases, and the junction held 7 bases outside the gene matches. The CDR3 sequence: CASGSGGGTDTQYF. In nucleotides, the CDR3 is TGTGCCAGCGGGTCGGGGGGGGGTACAGATACGCAGTATTTT.

A word on this clonotype: A read error may be the cause here, since a much bigger clone is one base away. The V and J genes are TRBV7-2 and TRBJ2-1; D remains unclear. Germline V gives CDR1 SGHTA, CDR2 FQGNSA. The CDR3 is 15 amino acids. CDR3 amino acids: CASGLDGNAYNEQFF. For the CDR3, the DNA is TGTGCCAGCGGCTTAGATGGGAATGCCTACAATGAGCAGTTCTTC. The full variable domain, its missing parts supplied by reference TRBV7-2 and TRBJ2-1, is GAGVSQSPSNKVTEKGKDVELRCDPISGHTALYWYRQSLGQGLEFLIYFQGNSAPDKSGLPSDRFSAERTGGSVSTLTIQRTQQEDSAVYLCASGLDGNAYNEQFFGPGTRLTVL.

CDR3 coding DNA: TGCAGTGCTCAAGACCGGGACACCCCGTACCATGAGCAGTTCTTC. Translated: CSAQDRDTPYHEQFF. The chain joins TRBV20-1 to TRBJ2-1; maybe TRBD1 (6 bases). This CDR3 contains 15 residues. Between the trimmed V and J ends, which lost 5 bases and 8 bases, there was a span of 22 bases. CDR1 and CDR2 from the germline V gene are DFQATT and SNEGSKA (reference sequence).

This clonotype came up a few times. This rearrangement joins TRBV18 to TRBJ2-3, with 7 bases identical to TRBD1. Germline assignment: CDR1 KGHSH and CDR2 LQKENI. Trimming at V came to 3 bases and at J to 0 bases, leaving 15 bases not matched to a gene. The CDR3 is 19 amino acids. The CDR3 spells CASSPDPASGTASTDTQYF. The CDR3 DNA follows: TGTGCCAGCTCACCTGATCCGGCCTCCGGGACAGCAAGCACAGATACGCAGTATTTT.